The 4 T cell receptor beta chains below were found in one sample sequenced in a study of cytomegalovirus exposure and HLA in healthy donors. Primers: 60 Vbeta forward and 13 Jbeta reverse. Sequencing was performed with immunoSEQ multiplex PCR; in TCRdb, only in-frame clones are kept and a portion is missing. The data show around 84,000 clones, with under 80% seen just once and 13% held by the top ten. Source material: PBMCs. The receptor source for this set is a human donor in good health.

The gene calls are TRBV7-2 and TRBJ1-2; possibly TRBD1 for D (6 bases). Germline V CDR1 and CDR2: SGHTA, FQGNSA. V dropped 1 base and J dropped 2 bases, with 11 bases sitting between them. The CDR3 loop spans 15 amino acids. The CDR3 spells CASSLGRGLNYGYTF. Written as DNA, the CDR3 is TGTGCCAGCAGCTTAGGCAGGGGCCTGAACTATGGCTACACCTTC.

The chain joins TRBV6-5 to TRBJ1-2; 7 bases fit TRBD1. The V gene end was trimmed by 4 bases and the J gene end by 1 base; junction bases not matched to a gene: 6. CDR3 length equals 15 residues. The germline V gene encodes CDR1 MNHEY and CDR2 SVGAGI. In DNA form, the CDR3 reads TGTGCCAGCAGTTCCCCTAGACAGGGTAACTATGGCTACACCTTC. Protein: CASSSPRQGNYGYTF.

V usage is TRBV13 and J usage is TRBJ2-7, with TRBD1 as a possible D gene (5 bases). Germline V CDR1 and CDR2: PRHDT, FYEKMQ (reference sequence). Trimming removed 0 bases from V and 3 bases from J, with 12 bases in between. The CDR3 contains 15 residues. CDR3 residues: CASSLGPARDYEQYF. The CDR3 DNA is TGTGCCAGCAGCTTAGGCCCCGCCAGGGACTACGAGCAGTACTTC.

This chain uses TRBV2 with TRBJ1-5, with 9 bases lining up with TRBD1. There are 15 residues in the CDR3. V lost 7 bases, J lost 5 bases, and 9 bases stayed unmatched. Germline V lookup: CDR1 SNHLY, CDR2 FYNNEI. CDR3 DNA sequence: TGTGCCAGCACCGGGACAGGGAGGTGGGATCAGCCCCAGCATTTT. As protein: CASTGTGRWDQPQHF. Using reference TRBV2 and TRBJ1-5 for the parts outside the CDR3, the full variable domain is EPEVTQTPSHQVTQMGQEVILRCVPISNHLYFYWYRQILGQKVEFLVSFYNNEISEKSEIFDDQFSVERPDGSNFTLKIRSTKLEDSAMYFCASTGTGRWDQPQHFGDGTRLSIL.